One sample yielded the 8 T cell receptor beta chains listed below, sequenced in a study of neurological immune-mediated disorders. TCRdb re-called the 5' RACE reads through MiXCR, storing one row per CDR3 protein. The sample shows about 71,000 distinct CDR3 sequences, 3% to 4% of them seen only once. The sequenced sample consisted of PBMCs. Source of these receptors: a man between 40 and 49 years old with multiple sclerosis.

This clonotype was seen ten or more times. This chain uses TRBV20-1 with TRBJ2-1; 8 bases match TRBD2. The V gene end was trimmed by 3 bases and the J gene end by 10 bases; junction bases not matched to a gene: 8. CDR1 and CDR2 from the germline V gene are DFQATT and SNEGSKA (reference sequence). The length of the CDR3 is 13 residues. For the CDR3, the DNA is TGCAGTGCTAGTTTTCTTTCGGGAGGGGAGCAGTTCTTC. This gives the protein CSASFLSGGEQFF.

This clonotype has a count of ten or more. The chain is built from TRBV5-1 and TRBJ1-1; weak D call: TRBD1 (6 bases). V was shortened by 0 bases and J by 3 bases, with 21 bases between the two germline ends. Germline-derived CDR1 and CDR2 are SGHRS and YFSETQ. The length of the CDR3 is 18 residues. The CDR3 DNA is TGCGCCAGCAGCTTGGTGGGGGGGACGTCAGGGGTGGACACTGAAGCTTTCTTT. Encoded protein: CASSLVGGTSGVDTEAFF.

This clonotype was picked up many times. The chain has TRBV5-5 and TRBJ2-5; D call uncertain. CDR3 length: 12 amino acids. V shed 0 bases and J shed 5 bases, with 5 bases lying between them. Germline CDR1 SGHKS, CDR2 YYEKEE (reference sequence). The CDR3: CASSLAVETQYF. CDR3 coding DNA: TGTGCCAGCAGCTTGGCCGTGGAGACCCAGTACTTC.

This clonotype was observed at least ten times. The genes are TRBV2 and TRBJ2-3, with D maybe TRBD1 (5 bases). This CDR3 has 14 residues. Per germline, CDR1 SNHLY and CDR2 FYNNEI. Trimming stripped 4 bases from V and 2 bases from J, with 10 bases between. CDR3 in amino acids: CASSGDSFTDTQYF. The CDR3 DNA is TGTGCCAGCAGTGGTGACAGCTTCACAGATACGCAGTATTTT.

In this sample, this clonotype turned up many times. CDR3 DNA: TGTGCCAGCAGCTTGAAAGGGGAGAACACCGGGGAGCTGTTTTTT. This gives the protein CASSLKGENTGELFF. The chain joins TRBV7-8 to TRBJ2-2; D may be TRBD1 (5 bases). CDR1 and CDR2 (germline): SGHVS, FQNEAQ. The CDR3 contains 15 residues. V was clipped by 3 bases and J by 1 base, with 9 bases between them.

Here the CDR3 DNA reads TGTGCCAGCAGGGAGTTAGCCCCTAAAAGCACAGATACGCAGTATTTT. Its protein is CASRELAPKSTDTQYF. The rearrangement joins TRBV5-6 to TRBJ2-3; no clear D gene. Germline CDR1 reads SGHDT; CDR2 reads YYEEEE. Trimming left V 5 bases short and J 0 bases short, with 16 bases between. The CDR3 contains 16 residues.

This clonotype was observed at least ten times. This chain joins TRBV5-1 and TRBJ1-1; tentative D call: TRBD1 (6 bases). The CDR3 contains 15 residues. Germline assignment: CDR1 SGHRS and CDR2 YFSETQ. Trimming pared 2 bases from V and 3 bases from J, leaving 14 bases between. In DNA form, the CDR3 reads TGCGCCAGCAGCTTCCGACAGGTGGGGTACACTGAAGCTTTCTTT. Amino acids: CASSFRQVGYTEAFF.

The table lists this clonotype with many counts. The chain joins TRBV20-1 to TRBJ1-6; no clear D gene. There are 17 residues in the CDR3. Germline V gene data show CDR1 as DFQATT and CDR2 as SNEGSKA (reference sequence). Trimming cost V 2 bases and J 0 bases, with 14 bases left between them. The CDR3 sequence: CSARLGHKSSYNSPLHF. The CDR3 DNA follows: TGCAGTGCTAGACTAGGGCATAAGAGCTCCTATAATTCACCCCTCCACTTT.